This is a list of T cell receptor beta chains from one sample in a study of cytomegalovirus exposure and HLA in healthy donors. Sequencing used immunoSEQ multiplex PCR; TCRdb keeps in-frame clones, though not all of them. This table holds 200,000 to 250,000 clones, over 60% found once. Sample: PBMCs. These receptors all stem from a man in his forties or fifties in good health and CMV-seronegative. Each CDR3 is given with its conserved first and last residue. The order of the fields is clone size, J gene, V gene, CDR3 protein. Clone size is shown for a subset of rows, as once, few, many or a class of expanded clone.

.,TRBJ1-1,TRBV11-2,CASSYTGQNTEAFF
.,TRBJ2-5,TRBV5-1,CASSLGPASGAETQYF
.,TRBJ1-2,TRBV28,CASSPASGGAGYGYTF
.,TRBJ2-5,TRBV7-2,CASSPAVNSRQETQYF
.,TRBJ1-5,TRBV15,CATSREGRVGQPQHF
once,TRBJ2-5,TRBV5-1,CASSSGSSGQETQYF
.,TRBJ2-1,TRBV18,CASSPPMSGGGNEQFF
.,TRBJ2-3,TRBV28,CASSLSPLWKGQTDMQYF
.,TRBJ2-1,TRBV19,CASSRVSGRYYNEQFF
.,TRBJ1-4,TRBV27,CASSSLNEKLFF
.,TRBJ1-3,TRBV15,CATSRDYVRGPGNTIYF
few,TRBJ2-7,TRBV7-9,CASRGGSYEQYF
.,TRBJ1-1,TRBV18,CASSPPGGKNTEAFF
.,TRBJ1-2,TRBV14,CASSQDSPNSMVGYTF
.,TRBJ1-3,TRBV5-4,CASSLAGEAGNTIYF
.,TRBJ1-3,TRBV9,CASSARRGLDDTIYF
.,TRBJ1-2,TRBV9,CASSGAPTGGGNYGYTF
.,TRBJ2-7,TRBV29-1,CSVEARPYEQYF
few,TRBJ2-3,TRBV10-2,CASRGGTGTDTQYF
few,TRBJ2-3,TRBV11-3,CASSITTSGRGTDTQYF
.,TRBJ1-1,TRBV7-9,CASSEGQGYTEAFF
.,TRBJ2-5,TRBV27,CASSLTSPGTGIQETQYF
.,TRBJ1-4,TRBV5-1,CASSLKGSENEKLFF
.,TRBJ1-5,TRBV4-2,CASSQVSAGGSNQPQHF
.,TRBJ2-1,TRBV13,CASSLGVGGDSYNEQFF